This T cell receptor beta chain derives from a study of T-cell memory formation after mild COVID-19. This CDR3 is 14 amino acids long. Germline CDR1 LGHDT, CDR2 YNNKEL (reference sequence). The V end was cut by 2 bases, the J end by 7 bases, with 14 bases between. Each CDR3 protein gets one entry after TCRdb re-called the 5' RACE reads with MiXCR. In the table there are approximately 99,000 distinct CDR3 sequences, roughly 19% of which are singletons. Material: PBMCs or a T cell subset sorted from them (not recorded which). This receptor was identified in a man younger than 30 who had mild COVID-19 (a few samples of this study predate the infection). Cell type and time point are not known. V and J are TRBV3-1 and TRBJ1-2; TRBD1 might be the D (5 bases). The CDR3 sequence is CASSQSGDFFGYTF. CDR3 in DNA: TGTGCCAGCAGCCAATCTGGGGACTTCTTTGGCTACACCTTC.